This T cell receptor beta chain was sequenced for a study of CD8+ T cells in alopecia areata (dated by TCRdb to the late 2010s). Study-level background: Treated patients were enrolled in an open-label pilot trial of oral tofacitinib, 5 to 10 mg twice daily, for moderate-to-severe alopecia areata. Tofacitinib was given for 6 to 18 months, followed by 6 months of follow-up off drug to assess delayed response and recurrence. In treated patients, disease severity was measured using the SALT score, which gives the percentage of scalp surface area affected. To study T cell clonal expansion in alopecia areata, the researchers applied high-throughput TCRbeta sequencing to both the C3H/HeJ mouse model and human patients. On the human side, TCRbeta sequencing was run on scalp tissue and on sorted CD4+ and CD8+ peripheral blood T cells from healthy controls and from alopecia areata patients with either patchy or totalis/universalis disease. Patients on tofacitinib were biopsied at baseline and after 4 and 24 weeks of treatment, and several of the patients also had a later scalp biopsy. Scalp clonality was compared among normal scalp (n=4), patchy alopecia areata scalp (n=8), and alopecia totalis/universalis scalp (n=8). The RNA source kit depended on sample type: the PAXgene miRNA kit for fixed scalp, the miRNeasy kit for PBMCs, and the RNeasy kit for mouse skin. TCRbeta CDR3 regions were amplified by immunoSEQ multiplex PCR with 35 Vbeta forward and 13 Jbeta reverse primers. The study at large found these results: Compared with normal scalp, lesional scalp, particularly in alopecia totalis/universalis, had higher clonality and more expanded CD8+ clones, which suggests antigenic drive. TCR sequences shared between patients were less clear than in mice, possibly partly because of HLA diversity in the patient population. Tofacitinib significantly lowered scalp clonality and the number of expanded CD8+ clones among the top 100 scalp clones. Because the treated cohort was small and had just a single nonresponder, larger studies are needed to establish links between baseline CD8+ expansion and response. Resident alphabeta T cells in normal human skin are also sequenced, complicating scalp TCR repertoire analysis, unlike mouse skin dominated by gammadelta T cells. Many expanded lesional clones persisted in scalp and blood during tofacitinib treatment, which may partly explain relapse after stopping treatment.

Only a few counts were recorded for this clone. Its antigen remains unidentified. The record has no base qualities; no much larger clone is one base away. V is trimmed back by 4 bases and J by 11 bases, and the junction contains 11 bases that no gene match accounts for. The germline V gene yields SGDLS for CDR1 and YYNGEE for CDR2. Including the terminal cysteine and phenylalanine, the CDR3 comprises 14 residues. The read is trimmed to its CDR3 DNA, 42 bases read in frame from base 1. Library preparation was by the immunoSEQ multiplex PCR assay. For TCR sequencing, RNA was extracted from every sample and reverse transcribed into cDNA to serve as template. SuperScript III was used to make first-strand cDNA, primed with a 2:1 mix of oligo-dT and random hexamers. Amplification bias was assessed with a synthetic immune receptor repertoire, and residual bias was removed computationally. The paper's processing steps were these. After raw reads were preprocessed to remove errors, the CDR3 was defined following IMGT conventions as running from the conserved cysteine to phenylalanine. Clonality was computed as 1 minus the Shannon entropy, with the entropy normalized by log2 of the number of productive unique TCRs. Whether each scalp clone was CD4 or CD8 was inferred by checking scalp TCRbeta sequences against the CD4 and CD8 repertoires from sorted blood. TCRdb retrieved this table from immuneACCESS and kept in-frame rearrangements only. Not all clones are present; in checked studies, unresolved V genes account for under half, and no reason is known for the remainder. V and J calls plus clone size are reproduced from that table; the DNA served to infer D and trimming. The sample includes around 160,000 clones, with around 59% observed a single time. The ten biggest clones cover approximately 14% of the sample.

Per the publication, the time point label means: less than 30 weeks on oral tofacitinib. The treatment or condition label of this sample denotes: oral pan-JAK inhibitor, 5-10 mg twice daily. Lesional scalp punch biopsies and peripheral blood were obtained from alopecia areata patients. PBMCs were separated by density centrifugation and stained for CD3, CD4 and CD8, after which CD4+ and CD8+ T cells were sorted on a FACSAria. The sequencing here drew on CD4+ T cells sorted from blood, taken at week 24, from a patient treated with tofacitinib. The sequence was obtained from a human donor with alopecia areata. The chain employs TRBV9 and TRBJ1-1; 10 middle bases align to TRBD1. In nucleotide form, the sequence is TGTGCCAGCAGCAAGAGCGGGACAGGGGTTCAGGCTTTCTTT. This translates into CASSKSGTGVQAFF.